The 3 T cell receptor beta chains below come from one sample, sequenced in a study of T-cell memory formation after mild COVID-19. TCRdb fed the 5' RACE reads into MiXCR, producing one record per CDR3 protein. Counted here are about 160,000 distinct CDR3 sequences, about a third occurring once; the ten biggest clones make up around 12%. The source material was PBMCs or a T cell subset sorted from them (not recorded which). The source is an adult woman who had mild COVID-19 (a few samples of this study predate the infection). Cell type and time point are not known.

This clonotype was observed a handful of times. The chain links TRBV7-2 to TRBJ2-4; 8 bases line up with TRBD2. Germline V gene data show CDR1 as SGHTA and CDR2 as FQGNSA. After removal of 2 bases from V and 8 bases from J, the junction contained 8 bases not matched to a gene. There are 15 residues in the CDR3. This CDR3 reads CASSLRAGVSDIQYF. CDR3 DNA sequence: TGTGCCAGCAGCTTAAGAGCGGGAGTCTCCGACATTCAGTACTTC.

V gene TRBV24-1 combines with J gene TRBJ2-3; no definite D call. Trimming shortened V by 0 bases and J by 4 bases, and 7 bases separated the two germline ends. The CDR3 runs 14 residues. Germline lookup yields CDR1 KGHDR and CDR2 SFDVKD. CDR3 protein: CATSDLSPADTQYF. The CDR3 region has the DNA TGTGCCACCAGTGATTTGTCCCCGGCAGATACGCAGTATTTT.

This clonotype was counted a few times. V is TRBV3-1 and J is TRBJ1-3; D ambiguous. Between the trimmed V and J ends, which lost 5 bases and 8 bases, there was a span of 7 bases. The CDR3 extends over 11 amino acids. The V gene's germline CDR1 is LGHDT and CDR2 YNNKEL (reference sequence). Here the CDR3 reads CASSGSYTIYF. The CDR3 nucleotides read TGTGCCAGCAGCGGAAGTTACACCATATATTTT.